The entry below describes one T cell receptor (beta chain). Its antigen is unknown. This record belongs to a study of identifying expanded T cells in peripheral blood. Clones were sequenced by immunoSEQ multiplex PCR, and TCRdb holds only the in-frame ones, with some missing. The sample holds over 90,000 clones; approximately 88% are singletons and the top ten take roughly 14%. No infections or other immune events were documented during collection. CDR3 length: 15 amino acids. Germline V gene lookup returns CDR1 MNHGY and CDR2 SVAAGI. V dropped 4 bases and J dropped 4 bases, with 16 bases sitting between them. Broader study findings: Two-week clone count variance significantly increased as total template count grew.

This clonotype originated in a person aged 18 to 75 in good health. The sequencing sample was made of blood. The chain uses TRBV6-9 and TRBJ1-2; no reliable D call. This CDR3 reads CASSSPPSRLYGYTF. The DNA of the CDR3 is TGTGCCAGCAGTTCCCCACCGTCGCGACTCTATGGCTACACCTTC.